A selection of T cell receptor beta chains follows, all from one sample in a study of shared T cell receptors in the human thymus. Profiled with immunoSEQ multiplex PCR; TCRdb holds only in-frame clones, not every one. The sample consists of 720,000 or so clones, 80% to 90% of them appearing once. The same data also contributed to another study, on human thymus T cells.

What was sequenced was thymocytes. These receptors originate from a girl in the first two years of life with a congenital heart defect. The CDR3 runs from the conserved cysteine through the conserved F or W. D genes are given only for firm matches. Not all rows give a size; the values are once, few, many and, for expanded clones, a class.

clone_size	v_call	j_call	cdr3_length	d_call	cdr3_nt	cdr3_aa
once	TRBV18	TRBJ1-1	13	-	TGTGCCAGCTCCCACGGGGAGTCCACTGAAGCTTTCTTT	CASSHGESTEAFF
-	TRBV7-9	TRBJ2-2	16	-	TGTGCCAGCAGCCCCGTAGTAGCGTGGGACACCGGGGAGCTGTTTTTT	CASSPVVAWDTGELFF
-	TRBV19	TRBJ1-1	11	-	TGTGCCATACGGGAGAACACTGAAGCTTTCTTT	CAIRENTEAFF
-	TRBV9	TRBJ2-2	23	TRBD1	TGTGCCAGCAGCCTCCGTAGTAACTCGGGACAGGGAAAGAAAGTGGGAAACACCGGGGAGCTGTTTTTT	CASSLRSNSGQGKKVGNTGELFF
-	TRBV6-1	TRBJ1-1	13	-	TGTGCCAGCAGTTCACAGGGAGTCACTGAAGCTTTCTTT	CASSSQGVTEAFF
-	TRBV12-5	TRBJ1-5	15	TRBD1	TGTGCTAGTGGTTTGTCAACAGGGGTGGGTCAGCCCCAGCATTTT	CASGLSTGVGQPQHF
once	TRBV7-3	TRBJ2-1	16	-	TGTGCCAGCAGCTTAAGGGTCAGGCACAGCCCCCATGAGCAGTTCTTC	CASSLRVRHSPHEQFF
-	TRBV27	TRBJ2-7	15	-	TGTGCCAGCAGTTTACTCCCAATCTTCGGTCTCGAGCAGTACTTC	CASSLLPIFGLEQYF
-	TRBV4-1	TRBJ1-5	21	TRBD1	TGCGCCAGCAGCCACGATACTCCGGGACAGGCGATCCCTAATAGCAATCAGCCCCAGCATTTT	CASSHDTPGQAIPNSNQPQHF
-	TRBV6-5	TRBJ2-3	16	-	TGTGCCAGCAGTTATACGTCCTATCGAGGCACAGATACGCAGTATTTT	CASSYTSYRGTDTQYF
-	TRBV15	TRBJ2-1	12	-	TGTGCCACCATTGGCCCCGTGCATGAGCAGTTCTTC	CATIGPVHEQFF
-	TRBV7-2	TRBJ2-7	16	TRBD1	TGTGCCAGCAGCTTAACCCCCGGGACAGGAGGCTACGAGCAGTACTTC	CASSLTPGTGGYEQYF
-	TRBV7-6	TRBJ2-1	15	TRBD2	TGTGCCAGCAGCTTAGAGTGGGGGGGCTACAATGAGCAGTTCTTC	CASSLEWGGYNEQFF
-	TRBV4-1	TRBJ1-1	21	TRBD1	TGCGCCAGCAGCCACCTCCCCGGACAGGGGTTTGTTAGCGATCCGAACACTGAAGCTTTCTTT	CASSHLPGQGFVSDPNTEAFF
few	TRBV6-6	TRBJ2-7	13	-	TGTGCCAGCAGATACAAATCAGGGGACGAGCAGTACTTC	CASRYKSGDEQYF
-	TRBV9	TRBJ2-5	14	TRBD2	TGTGCCAGCAGCTACCTAGCGGGGGGGAAGACCCAGTACTTC	CASSYLAGGKTQYF
-	TRBV28	TRBJ1-2	12	-	TGTGCCACCCACCTCGGGGTGTATGGCTACACCTTC	CATHLGVYGYTF
-	TRBV5-5	TRBJ2-7	13	-	TGTGCCAGCAGCTCCCAATTGAGATACGAGCAGTACTTC	CASSSQLRYEQYF
-	TRBV10-1	TRBJ1-5	16	-	TGCGCCAGCAGTGAGCCACAGGGAAGTATCAATCAGCCCCAGCATTTT	CASSEPQGSINQPQHF
-	TRBV5-4	TRBJ1-1	15	TRBD1	TGTGCCAGCAGCTTTGCCCGGGACAGGGGAACTGAAGCTTTCTTT	CASSFARDRGTEAFF
-	TRBV14	TRBJ1-2	14	-	TGTGCCAGCAGCCAAGATCTACAGGTTGATGGCTACACCTTC	CASSQDLQVDGYTF
-	TRBV4-1	TRBJ2-4	15	-	TGCGCCAGCAGCCAGAAGATGCACAGCGGAAACATTCAGTACTTC	CASSQKMHSGNIQYF
-	TRBV27	TRBJ1-5	14	-	TGTGCCAGCAGTTTACAATCGGTCAATCAGCCCCAGCATTTT	CASSLQSVNQPQHF
-	TRBV7-2	TRBJ2-7	17	TRBD2	TGTGCCAGCAGCGAGAGAGCTGTTGTAGCGGGAGGCTACGAGCAGTACTTC	CASSERAVVAGGYEQYF
once	TRBV7-8	TRBJ2-2	20	TRBD2	TGTGCCAGCAGCTTACCCTTGGAACTAGCGGGGGGCTCGAACACCGGGGAGCTGTTTTTT	CASSLPLELAGGSNTGELFF
-	TRBV7-8	TRBJ1-3	18	TRBD1	TGTGCCAGCAGCTTAGGGACAGGGGGTGAAGGAAGGGAACACACCATATATTTT	CASSLGTGGEGREHTIYF
-	TRBV19	TRBJ1-3	17	TRBD1	TGTGCCAGTAGTACGCAACGGTGGGACAGCTCTGGAAACACCATATATTTT	CASSTQRWDSSGNTIYF
-	TRBV5-1	TRBJ1-2	11	-	TGCGCCAGCCAGGATAACTATGGCTACACCTTC	CASQDNYGYTF
few	TRBV7-9	TRBJ1-3	14	-	TGTGCCAGCAGCTTAGTGGGGAGTGGAAACACCATATATTTT	CASSLVGSGNTIYF
-	TRBV6-1	TRBJ2-7	15	-	TGTGCCAGCAGATACCGCGGGGGCCTCTCCTACGAGCAGTACTTC	CASRYRGGLSYEQYF
few	TRBV7-7	TRBJ2-3	14	TRBD1	TGTGCCAGCAGCCCCGAAGGGGGCGCAGATACGCAGTATTTT	CASSPEGGADTQYF
-	TRBV29-1	TRBJ1-4	13	-	TGCAGCGTTCACGCAGCAACTAATGAAAAACTGTTTTTT	CSVHAATNEKLFF
-	TRBV19	TRBJ1-4	14	TRBD1	TGTGCCAGTAGTCCCGGACAGGCAAATGAAAAACTGTTTTTT	CASSPGQANEKLFF
once	TRBV10-3	TRBJ2-7	12	TRBD2	TGTGCCATCACCTCGGGGGGGAGGGAGCAGTACTTC	CAITSGGREQYF
-	TRBV5-5	TRBJ1-1	12	-	TGTGCCAGCAGCACTTCCCCTGTTGAAGCTTTCTTT	CASSTSPVEAFF
-	TRBV25-1	TRBJ2-3	15	TRBD1	TGTGCCAGCGAAACCGGGACAGGGATGCCAGATACGCAGTATTTT	CASETGTGMPDTQYF
-	TRBV6-6	TRBJ2-1	12	-	TGTGCCAGCAGTTACTTCGGGGATGAGCAGTTCTTC	CASSYFGDEQFF
-	TRBV6-1	TRBJ1-1	15	-	TGTGCCAGCCACTTGACCGGGACACGGAACACTGAAGCTTTCTTT	CASHLTGTRNTEAFF
-	TRBV27	TRBJ2-5	16	TRBD2	TGTGCCAGCAGTTTAGTCGGGGTAGCGGGGCAGGAGACCCAGTACTTC	CASSLVGVAGQETQYF
-	TRBV19	TRBJ2-4	16	-	TGTGCCAGTAGTATAGATCTTATTCTAGCCAAAAACATTCAGTACTTC	CASSIDLILAKNIQYF
-	TRBV18	TRBJ1-5	16	TRBD1	TGTGCCAGCTCACACTCGACAGGGCAACGGAATCAGCCCCAGCATTTT	CASSHSTGQRNQPQHF
-	TRBV10-2	TRBJ1-2	18	-	TGCGCCAGCAGTCTTAAATATCGGGGTCTCGAAGATAACTATGGCTACACCTTC	CASSLKYRGLEDNYGYTF
-	TRBV28	TRBJ1-2	13	-	TGTGCCAGCAGTCCGGACAGCCACTATGGCTACACCTTC	CASSPDSHYGYTF
-	TRBV27	TRBJ1-1	17	TRBD1	TGTGCCAGCAGTTCCTTTCGGGACAGGGGCATGAACACTGAAGCTTTCTTT	CASSSFRDRGMNTEAFF
-	TRBV14	TRBJ1-2	15	TRBD1	TGTGCCAGCAGCCAAATAAAGGGGACAGGGGATGGCTACACCTTC	CASSQIKGTGDGYTF
-	TRBV2	TRBJ2-7	15	TRBD1	TGTGCCAGCAGTGACGGGGACAGAACGATCTACGAGCAGTACTTC	CASSDGDRTIYEQYF
-	TRBV27	TRBJ2-1	17	-	TGTGCCAGCAGTTTAGGTCGCCCGTCCCTCTCTAACAATGAGCAGTTCTTC	CASSLGRPSLSNNEQFF
-	TRBV2	TRBJ1-5	13	-	TGTGCCAGCAAGGGCAGGGTGGAACAGCCCCAGCATTTT	CASKGRVEQPQHF
-	TRBV18	TRBJ2-7	12	-	TGTGCCAGCTCACCTAGCTCCTACGAGCAGTACTTC	CASSPSSYEQYF
-	TRBV15	TRBJ2-2	18	TRBD2	TGTGCCACCAGCAGAGATCCGGTTAGCGGGGCGAACACCGGGGAGCTGTTTTTT	CATSRDPVSGANTGELFF
-	TRBV5-1	TRBJ1-1	14	-	TGCGCCAGCAGCCAACGGGGGATTAACACTGAAGCTTTCTTT	CASSQRGINTEAFF
few	TRBV7-9	TRBJ1-3	15	-	TGTGCCAGCAGCTTAGGTCTCAGCGGAGGAAACACCATATATTTT	CASSLGLSGGNTIYF
once	TRBV5-1	TRBJ1-1	15	-	TGCGCCAGCAGCTTGGAACGGGTATTGAACACTGAAGCTTTCTTT	CASSLERVLNTEAFF
-	TRBV4-1	TRBJ1-6	21	-	TGCGCCAGCAGCCAAGATATGCGGGGGGGCGGGAGGAGCTCCTATAATTCACCCCTCCACTTT	CASSQDMRGGGRSSYNSPLHF
few	TRBV15	TRBJ2-7	17	-	TGTGCCACCAGCATCGGACTTGCCACCCAATCTACCTACGAGCAGTACTTC	CATSIGLATQSTYEQYF